The rows below give T cell receptor beta chains drawn from one sample of a study of blood T cell repertoires in COVID-19. TCRdb's table, derived via immunoSEQ multiplex PCR, lists solely in-frame clones and lacks some. The sample holds approximately 240,000 clones, 83% seen once. What was sequenced was peripheral blood. The receptors here all came from a woman in her 30s with COVID-19, enrolled during active disease. The CDR3 runs from the conserved cysteine through the conserved F or W. The D gene is left open where the match is weak. A row's size may be missing; if present it is once, few, many or a size class.

v_gene: TRBV9
d_gene: NA
abundance: NA
j_gene: TRBJ2-7
CDR3aa: CASSVKSGFPGEQYF
CDR3nt: TGTGCCAGCAGCGTAAAGAGCGGGTTCCCCGGCGAGCAGTACTTC

v_gene: TRBV28
d_gene: NA
abundance: NA
j_gene: TRBJ2-2
CDR3aa: CASTPLKGFTGELFF
CDR3nt: TGTGCCAGCACCCCCCTAAAGGGGTTTACCGGGGAGCTGTTTTTT

v_gene: TRBV7-3
d_gene: NA
abundance: NA
j_gene: TRBJ1-2
CDR3aa: CASSPGRTMGGYTF
CDR3nt: TGTGCCAGCAGCCCCGGCCGGACTATGGGGGGCTACACCTTC

v_gene: TRBV19
d_gene: TRBD2
abundance: NA
j_gene: TRBJ2-2
CDR3aa: CASSIKTASGAGELFF
CDR3nt: TGTGCCAGTAGTATAAAGACGGCTAGCGGGGCAGGGGAGCTGTTTTTT

v_gene: TRBV4-1
d_gene: NA
abundance: NA
j_gene: TRBJ2-1
CDR3aa: CASSQESSNEQFF
CDR3nt: TGCGCCAGCAGCCAAGAATCCAGCAATGAGCAGTTCTTC

v_gene: TRBV20-1
d_gene: NA
abundance: NA
j_gene: TRBJ2-7
CDR3aa: CSASLSRTPYEQYF
CDR3nt: TGCAGTGCTAGTCTGTCGCGAACTCCCTACGAGCAGTACTTC

v_gene: TRBV9
d_gene: TRBD1
abundance: NA
j_gene: TRBJ1-6
CDR3aa: CASSGGQGGNSPLHF
CDR3nt: TGTGCCAGCAGCGGAGGACAGGGGGGTAATTCACCCCTCCACTTT

v_gene: TRBV4-1
d_gene: TRBD1
abundance: NA
j_gene: TRBJ2-3
CDR3aa: CASSPRTGASTDTQYF
CDR3nt: TGCGCCAGCAGCCCTAGAACAGGGGCGTCCACAGATACGCAGTATTTT

v_gene: TRBV11-2
d_gene: NA
abundance: NA
j_gene: TRBJ2-7
CDR3aa: CASSLIPPVYEQYF
CDR3nt: TGTGCCAGCAGCCTAATACCCCCCGTCTACGAGCAGTACTTC

v_gene: TRBV5-4
d_gene: NA
abundance: few
j_gene: TRBJ1-1
CDR3aa: CASSLYPLDKNTEAFF
CDR3nt: TGTGCCAGCAGCTTGTACCCCCTTGACAAGAACACTGAAGCTTTCTTT

v_gene: TRBV20-1
d_gene: TRBD2
abundance: NA
j_gene: TRBJ2-1
CDR3aa: CSASLLAGAGDEQFF
CDR3nt: TGCAGTGCTAGTTTACTAGCGGGAGCCGGCGATGAGCAGTTCTTC

v_gene: TRBV19
d_gene: TRBD2
abundance: NA
j_gene: TRBJ2-7
CDR3aa: CASSWAGGQVEQYF
CDR3nt: TGTGCCAGTAGTTGGGCGGGAGGGCAGGTCGAGCAGTACTTC

v_gene: TRBV10-2
d_gene: TRBD2
abundance: NA
j_gene: TRBJ2-7
CDR3aa: CASSERGVGYEQYF
CDR3nt: TGCGCCAGCAGTGAGCGGGGGGTTGGGTACGAGCAGTACTTC

v_gene: TRBV7-9
d_gene: NA
abundance: NA
j_gene: TRBJ2-3
CDR3aa: CASSLVGSADTQYF
CDR3nt: TGTGCCAGCAGCTTAGTGGGCAGTGCAGATACGCAGTATTTT

v_gene: TRBV4-2
d_gene: NA
abundance: NA
j_gene: TRBJ2-3
CDR3aa: CASSQDRGTDTQYF
CDR3nt: TGTGCCAGCAGCCAAGATCGGGGGACAGATACGCAGTATTTT

v_gene: TRBV21-1
d_gene: NA
abundance: NA
j_gene: TRBJ2-7
CDR3aa: CASSKRQGYEQYF
CDR3nt: TGTGCCAGCAGCAAAAGACAGGGCTACGAGCAGTACTTC

v_gene: TRBV9
d_gene: TRBD2
abundance: NA
j_gene: TRBJ2-1
CDR3aa: CASSVASGGRGLYNEQFF
CDR3nt: TGTGCCAGCAGCGTAGCTAGCGGGGGGAGGGGGCTCTACAATGAGCAGTTCTTC

v_gene: TRBV5-6
d_gene: NA
abundance: few
j_gene: TRBJ1-5
CDR3aa: CASSQLSVANQPQHF
CDR3nt: TGTGCCAGCAGCCAGCTATCCGTAGCTAATCAGCCCCAGCATTTT

v_gene: TRBV30
d_gene: NA
abundance: NA
j_gene: TRBJ2-4
CDR3aa: CAWGSAGLNIQYF
CDR3nt: TGTGCCTGGGGTTCCGCGGGACTAAACATTCAGTACTTC

v_gene: TRBV9
d_gene: TRBD2
abundance: NA
j_gene: TRBJ2-2
CDR3aa: CASSERSSGGARTGELFF
CDR3nt: TGTGCCAGCAGCGAGAGGTCTAGCGGGGGGGCACGCACCGGGGAGCTGTTTTTT

v_gene: TRBV5-1
d_gene: TRBD1
abundance: NA
j_gene: TRBJ2-2
CDR3aa: CASSSTRGTAGELFF
CDR3nt: TGCGCCAGCAGCTCGACCAGGGGGACCGCCGGGGAGCTGTTTTTT

v_gene: TRBV7-8
d_gene: NA
abundance: few
j_gene: TRBJ1-5
CDR3aa: CASSLVSGSWPQHF
CDR3nt: TGTGCCAGCAGCTTAGTGTCAGGCTCGTGGCCCCAGCATTTT

v_gene: TRBV6-2/TRBV6-3
d_gene: TRBD2
abundance: few
j_gene: TRBJ2-1
CDR3aa: CASSHTRPSGTDEQFF
CDR3nt: TGTGCCAGCAGTCATACACGGCCTAGCGGAACGGATGAGCAGTTCTTC

v_gene: TRBV28
d_gene: TRBD1
abundance: NA
j_gene: TRBJ1-1
CDR3aa: CASQSGQGGTEAFF
CDR3nt: TGTGCCAGCCAAAGCGGACAGGGAGGGACTGAAGCTTTCTTT

v_gene: TRBV3-1/TRBV3-2
d_gene: NA
abundance: NA
j_gene: TRBJ2-1
CDR3aa: CASSQEIQGFSYNEQFF
CDR3nt: TGTGCCAGCAGCCAAGAGATACAGGGTTTCTCCTACAATGAGCAGTTCTTC

v_gene: TRBV19
d_gene: TRBD1
abundance: NA
j_gene: TRBJ1-3
CDR3aa: CASSAETGGPGNTIYF
CDR3nt: TGTGCCAGTAGTGCCGAGACAGGGGGACCTGGAAACACCATATATTTT